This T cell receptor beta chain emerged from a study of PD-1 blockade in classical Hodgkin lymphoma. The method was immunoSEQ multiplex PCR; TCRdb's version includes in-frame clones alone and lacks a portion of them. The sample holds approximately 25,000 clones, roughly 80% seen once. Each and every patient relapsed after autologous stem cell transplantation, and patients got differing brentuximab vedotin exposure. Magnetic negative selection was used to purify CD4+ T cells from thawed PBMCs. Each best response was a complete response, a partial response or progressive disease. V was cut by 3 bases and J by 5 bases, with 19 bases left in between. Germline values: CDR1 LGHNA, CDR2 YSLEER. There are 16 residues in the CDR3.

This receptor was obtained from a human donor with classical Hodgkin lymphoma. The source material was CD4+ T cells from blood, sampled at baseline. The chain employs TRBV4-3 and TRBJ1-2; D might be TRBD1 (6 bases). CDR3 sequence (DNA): TGCGCCAGCAGCCACCTAGGGGGGGACGGGGAATATGGCTACACCTTC. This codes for CASSHLGGDGEYGYTF.